Below, 21 T cell receptor beta chains from the same sample are listed, as sequenced in a study of T cells in Graves' hyperthyroidism and ophthalmopathy. The TCR beta CDR3 regions underwent amplification using RNA transcripts as the source. HTBI primers were used for first-round RT-PCR of the TCR CDR3. In TCRdb, the multiplex PCR reads were re-called with MiXCR into one record per CDR3 protein. The sample shows about 400,000 distinct CDR3 sequences, about 15% of them seen only once. Sequencing was done on a sample of blood. The receptor source for this set is a woman under 40 with Graves' hyperthyroidism.

Concerning this clonotype itself: Given a much more abundant clone one base away, this may be a read error. The chain uses TRBV11-2 and TRBJ2-2; D uncertain. Germline lookup yields CDR1 SGHAT and CDR2 FQNNGV. V dropped 3 bases and J dropped 3 bases, with 5 bases sitting between them. There are 13 residues in the CDR3. This CDR3 reads CASSFQDTGELFF. As DNA, the CDR3 is TGTGCCAGCAGCTTTCAGGACACCGGGGAGCTGTTTTTT. The full variable domain, with the rest looked up from reference TRBV11-2 and TRBJ2-2, is EAGVAQSPRYKIIEKRQSVAFWCNPISGHATLYWYQQILGQGPKLLIQFQNNGVVDDSQLPKDRFSAERLKGVDSTLKIQPAKLEDSAVYLCASSFQDTGELFFGEGSRLTVL.

Of note for this clonotype: Possible read error: a much larger clone is one base away. The rearrangement links TRBV20-1 to TRBJ2-4; TRBD2 matches 12 bases. The trim removed 3 bases at V and 8 bases at J, leaving 11 bases unmatched. There are 16 residues in the CDR3. Germline V gives CDR1 DFQATT, CDR2 SNEGSKA (reference sequence). The CDR3 loop is CSARALAGGPEDIQYF. The CDR3 nucleotides read TGCAGTGCTAGGGCCCTAGCGGGAGGGCCTGAGGACATTCAGTACTTC.

The chain employs TRBV7-9 and TRBJ2-7, with D perhaps matching TRBD1 (6 bases). V was shortened by 5 bases and J by 0 bases, with 17 bases between the two germline ends. This CDR3 region has 16 residues. From germline, CDR1 is SEHNR and CDR2 FQNEAQ (reference sequence). The CDR3 DNA reads TGTGCCAGCAGCACCTTCCGGGACATGAACTCCTACGAGCAGTACTTC. Translated, it gives CASSTFRDMNSYEQYF. Based on the CDR3 plus reference TRBV7-9 and TRBJ2-7, the full variable domain is DTGVSQNPRHKITKRGQNVTFRCDPISEHNRLYWYRQTLGQGPEFLTYFQNEAQLEKSRLLSDRFSAERPKGSFSTLEIQRTEQGDSAMYLCASSTFRDMNSYEQYFGPGTRLTVT.

V and J are TRBV29-1 and TRBJ2-1, with TRBD1 matching 7 bases. The CDR3 extends over 13 amino acids. Losses at the gene ends were 8 bases for V and 0 bases for J; bases not matched to a gene: 4. From germline, CDR1 is SQVTM and CDR2 ANQGSEA. The CDR3 DNA is TGCAGCTCCCACAGGGGCTCCTACAATGAGCAGTTCTTC. Protein sequence: CSSHRGSYNEQFF.

At least ten counts were recorded for this clonotype. This rearrangement joins TRBV6-1 to TRBJ2-6; D perhaps matches TRBD1 (5 bases). V was cut by 2 bases and J by 2 bases, with 7 bases left in between. CDR3 length equals 15 residues. In germline, CDR1 is MNHNS, CDR2 SASEGT. The CDR3 nucleotides are TGTGCCAGCAGTGAACCAGGGACTGGGGCCAACGTCCTGACTTTC. Translation: CASSEPGTGANVLTF.

This clonotype was detected ten times or more. The DNA for the CDR3 is TGCAGTGCTAGAGAGGGGGGGTTCACTGAAGCTTTCTTT. Translation gives CSAREGGFTEAFF. This chain links TRBV20-1 with TRBJ1-1, with D perhaps matching TRBD1 (5 bases). This CDR3 comprises 13 residues. In germline, CDR1 is DFQATT, CDR2 SNEGSKA (reference sequence). Trimming shortened V by 0 bases and J by 4 bases, and 9 bases separated the two germline ends.

The chain joins TRBV5-6 to TRBJ1-6; D may be TRBD1 (6 bases). V was trimmed by 5 bases and J by 9 bases, leaving 21 bases between them. Per the germline V gene, CDR1 is SGHDT and CDR2 is YYEEEE. The CDR3 is made up of 16 amino acids. The CDR3 DNA follows: TGTGCCAGCAGTTCGCAGGGGCCAGTCAAGAGTTCACCCCTCCACTTT. It is translated as CASSSQGPVKSSPLHF. The complete variable domain, with remaining parts taken from reference TRBV5-6 and TRBJ1-6, reads DAGVTQSPTHLIKTRGQQVTLRCSPKSGHDTVSWYQQALGQGPQFIFQYYEEEERQRGNFPDRFSGHQFPNYSSELNVNALLLGDSALYLCASSSQGPVKSSPLHFGNGTRLTVT.

The chain combines TRBV11-2 with TRBJ2-2; no firm D call. Trimming took off 1 base at V and 4 bases at J, with 13 bases between the two ends. Germline CDR1 reads SGHAT; CDR2 reads FQNNGV. This CDR3 comprises 16 residues. CDR3 in DNA: TGTGCCAGCAGCTTAGTAGGCAGTCGAACCACCGGGGAGCTGTTTTTT. Translation: CASSLVGSRTTGELFF.

This clonotype has a count of ten or more. The rearrangement links TRBV24-1 to TRBJ2-7, with a possible D match to TRBD1 (5 bases). Germline CDR1 KGHDR, CDR2 SFDVKD. The CDR3 has 14 amino acids. V was cut by 4 bases and J by 0 bases, with 9 bases left in between. The CDR3 DNA follows: TGTGCCACCAGTGACCGACAGAGCTCCTACGAGCAGTACTTC. Translated: CATSDRQSSYEQYF.

Ten or more counts support this clonotype. The genes are TRBV28 and TRBJ1-5; D might be TRBD1 (5 bases). V was clipped by 6 bases and J by 5 bases, with 17 bases between them. Germline CDR1 MDHEN, CDR2 SYDVKM. This CDR3 is 15 amino acids long. The CDR3 protein is CASRASGFSDQPQHF. The CDR3 DNA sequence: TGTGCCAGCAGGGCCTCAGGGTTTTCGGATCAGCCCCAGCATTTT.

The V gene is TRBV19, the J gene TRBJ1-4, with TRBD1 as a possible D gene (6 bases). Trimming removed 3 bases from V and 3 bases from J, with 17 bases in between. From germline, CDR1 is LNHDA and CDR2 SQIVND (reference sequence). The CDR3 runs 17 residues. CDR3 region: CASSIQNPGAANEKLFF. CDR3 DNA: TGTGCCAGTAGTATTCAAAATCCGGGGGCGGCTAATGAAAAACTGTTTTTT.

The table lists this clonotype with many counts. V gene TRBV6-1 combines with J gene TRBJ1-5; tentatively, D is TRBD1 (6 bases). V was cut by 8 bases and J by 6 bases, with 17 bases left in between. The CDR3 runs to 14 residues. Germline V lookup: CDR1 MNHNS, CDR2 SASEGT. CDR3 amino acids: CASLQGNLGQPQHF. The CDR3 coding sequence is TGTGCCAGCCTGCAGGGGAACCTTGGTCAGCCCCAGCATTTT.

V is TRBV15 and J is TRBJ2-7; D is ambiguous. The CDR3 spans 16 residues. Germline V gives CDR1 LNHNV, CDR2 YYDKDF (reference sequence). V was trimmed by 3 bases and J by 2 bases, leaving 17 bases between them. CDR3 bases: TGTGCCACCAGCAGTAGGTCAAGCATGTCCCCCTACGAGCAGTACTTC. Translating gives CATSSRSSMSPYEQYF.

This clonotype was detected many times. This chain links TRBV20-1 with TRBJ2-2; D unresolved. The CDR3 is 12 residues long. V lost 0 bases, J lost 7 bases, and 6 bases lay in between. Germline CDR1 DFQATT, CDR2 SNEGSKA (reference sequence). The DNA of the CDR3 is TGCAGTGCTAGAGATCCCCTCGGGGAGCTGTTTTTT. It is translated as CSARDPLGELFF.

This clonotype was counted many times. The chain carries TRBV30 and TRBJ2-1; 9 bases agree with TRBD1. J was trimmed by 8 bases and V by 5 bases; bases with no gene match: 13. Germline-derived CDR1 and CDR2 are GTSNPN and SVGIG (reference sequence). The CDR3 has 15 residues. The CDR3 region has the DNA TGTGCCTGGGGGACAGGGAGAAGAGTCCTGGATGAGCAGTTCTTC. It encodes CAWGTGRRVLDEQFF.

This clonotype was seen more than once but under ten times. This sequence joins TRBV20-1 and TRBJ2-7, with D perhaps being TRBD1 or TRBD2 (5 bases each). The germline V gene has CDR1 DFQATT and CDR2 SNEGSKA (reference sequence). The CDR3 loop spans 13 amino acids. The V end lost 6 bases, the J end lost 4 bases, and 16 bases lay between the germline ends. This CDR3 is CSAVGTAPYEQYF. In nucleotides, the CDR3 is TGCAGTGCCGTAGGGACGGCACCGTACGAGCAGTACTTC.

This clonotype was seen more than once but under ten times. A much more abundant neighbour one base away suggests this may be a read error. This sequence joins TRBV7-2 and TRBJ2-1; D tentatively fits TRBD1 or TRBD2 (5 bases each). Trimming shortened V by 5 bases and J by 12 bases, and 20 bases separated the two germline ends. The germline V gene encodes CDR1 SGHTA and CDR2 FQGNSA. CDR3 length: 14 amino acids. The CDR3 nucleotides read TGTGCCAGCAGCCCGGGACCTTATCAAGATGTGCAGTTCTTC. This gives the protein CASSPGPYQDVQFF. The variable domain in full, with the rest retrieved from reference TRBV7-2 and TRBJ2-1, is GAGVSQSPSNKVTEKGKDVELRCDPISGHTALYWYRQSLGQGLEFLIYFQGNSAPDKSGLPSDRFSAERTGGSVSTLTIQRTQQEDSAVYLCASSPGPYQDVQFFGPGTRLTVL.

For this clonotype: A junction boundary mismatches the germline segment, possibly from a read error. The V call is TRBV7-2, the J call TRBJ1-2, with 10 bases that match TRBD1. Germline loops: CDR1 SGHTA, CDR2 FQGNSA. The CDR3 is 13 amino acids. CDR3 nucleotides: TGTGCCAGCAGCTTATGGACAGGGGGTGGCCACACCTTC. Translating it yields CASSLWTGGGHTF.

There are many counts of this clonotype. V gene TRBV5-5 combines with J gene TRBJ2-7; tentative D call: TRBD1 (5 bases). Germline V gives CDR1 SGHKS, CDR2 YYEKEE (reference sequence). The CDR3 sequence is 15 residues long. The V end was cut by 4 bases, the J end by 0 bases, with 14 bases between. The CDR3 is CASSQRTSYSYEQYF. CDR3 bases: TGTGCCAGCAGCCAGAGGACATCTTACTCCTACGAGCAGTACTTC.

CDR3 in amino acids: CASSPPLAIATGANVLTF. CDR3 coding DNA: TGTGCCAGCAGCCCCCCCCTGGCGATCGCTACTGGGGCCAACGTCCTGACTTTC. The gene calls are TRBV28 and TRBJ2-6; D not resolved. CDR3 size: 18 residues. The germline V gene encodes CDR1 MDHEN and CDR2 SYDVKM. V lost 6 bases and J lost 2, with 20 bases in between.

CDR3 DNA sequence: TGTGCCAGCAGTGAACGAGAACAGACTAGCGGGTTGGCAGATACGCAGTATTTT. Protein product: CASSEREQTSGLADTQYF. This chain joins TRBV25-1 and TRBJ2-3, with 10 bases fitting TRBD2. With V trimmed by 2 bases and J by 4 bases, 12 bases remained unmatched. The CDR3 is 18 amino acids. Germline V CDR1 and CDR2: MGHDK, SYGVNS.